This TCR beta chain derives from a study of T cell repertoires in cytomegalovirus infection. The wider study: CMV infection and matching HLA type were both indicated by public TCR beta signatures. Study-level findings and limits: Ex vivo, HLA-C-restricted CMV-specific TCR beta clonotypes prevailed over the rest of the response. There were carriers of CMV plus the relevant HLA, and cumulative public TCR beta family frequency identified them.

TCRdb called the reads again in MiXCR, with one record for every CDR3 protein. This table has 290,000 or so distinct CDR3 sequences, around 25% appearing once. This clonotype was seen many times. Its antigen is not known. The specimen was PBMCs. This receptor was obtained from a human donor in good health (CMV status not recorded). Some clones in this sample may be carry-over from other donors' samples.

The CDR3 protein is CASSLRQGLAGGFLSTDTQYF. As DNA, the CDR3 is TGTGCCAGCAGTCTACGACAAGGACTAGCGGGGGGCTTCCTCTCTACAGATACGCAGTATTTT. The chain employs TRBV12-3 or TRBV12-4 and TRBJ2-3; 14 bases line up with TRBD2. Trimming took 5 bases from V and 3 from J; bases not matched to a gene: 19. The CDR3 consists of 21 residues.